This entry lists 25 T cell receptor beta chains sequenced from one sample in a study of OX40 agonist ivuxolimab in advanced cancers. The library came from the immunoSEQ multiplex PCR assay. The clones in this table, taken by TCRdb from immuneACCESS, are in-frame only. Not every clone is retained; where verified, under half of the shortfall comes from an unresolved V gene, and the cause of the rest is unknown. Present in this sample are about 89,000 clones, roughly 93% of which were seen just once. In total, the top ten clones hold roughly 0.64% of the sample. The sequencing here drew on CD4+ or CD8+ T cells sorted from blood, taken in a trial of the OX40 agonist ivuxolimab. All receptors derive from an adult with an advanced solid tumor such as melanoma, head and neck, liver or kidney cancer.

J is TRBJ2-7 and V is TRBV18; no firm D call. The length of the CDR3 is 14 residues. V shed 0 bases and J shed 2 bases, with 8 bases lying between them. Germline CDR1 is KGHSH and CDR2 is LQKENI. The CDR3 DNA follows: TGTGCCAGCTCACCACCGGGCGGTCCCTACGAGCAGTACTTC. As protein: CASSPPGGPYEQYF.

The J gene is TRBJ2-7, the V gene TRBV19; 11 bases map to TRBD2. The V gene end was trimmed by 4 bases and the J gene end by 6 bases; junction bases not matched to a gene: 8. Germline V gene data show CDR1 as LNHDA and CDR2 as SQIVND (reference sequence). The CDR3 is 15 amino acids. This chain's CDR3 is CASSTLLAGGREQYF. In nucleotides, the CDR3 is TGTGCCAGTAGTACGCTTTTAGCGGGAGGGCGCGAGCAGTACTTC. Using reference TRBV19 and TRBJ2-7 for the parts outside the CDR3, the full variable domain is DGGITQSPKYLFRKEGQNVTLSCEQNLNHDAMYWYRQDPGQGLRLIYYSQIVNDFQKGDIAEGYSVSREKKESFPLTVTSAQKNPTAFYLCASSTLLAGGREQYFGPGTRLTVT.

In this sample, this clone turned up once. CDR3 coding DNA: TGTGCCAGCAGTTCCACGGTAGCGGGAGCAGATACGCAGTATTTT. Protein: CASSSTVAGADTQYF. This chain links TRBV7-9 with TRBJ2-3; 9 bases align to TRBD2. The V gene's germline CDR1 is SEHNR and CDR2 FQNEAQ (reference sequence). The V segment lost 6 bases and the J segment 4 bases; nucleotides outside the gene matches: 8. The length of the CDR3 is 15 residues.

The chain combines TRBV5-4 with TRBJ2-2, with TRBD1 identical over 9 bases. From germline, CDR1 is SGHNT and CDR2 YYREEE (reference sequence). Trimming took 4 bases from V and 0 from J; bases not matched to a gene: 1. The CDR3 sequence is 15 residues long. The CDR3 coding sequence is TGTGCCAGCAGCACAGGGGGCCCGAACACCGGGGAGCTGTTTTTT. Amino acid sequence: CASSTGGPNTGELFF.

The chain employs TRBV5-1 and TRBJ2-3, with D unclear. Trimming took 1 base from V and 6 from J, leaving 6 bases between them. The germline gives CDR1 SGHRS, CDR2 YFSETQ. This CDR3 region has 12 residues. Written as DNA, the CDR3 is TGCGCCAGCAGCTTGAACGGGGATACGCAGTATTTT. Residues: CASSLNGDTQYF.

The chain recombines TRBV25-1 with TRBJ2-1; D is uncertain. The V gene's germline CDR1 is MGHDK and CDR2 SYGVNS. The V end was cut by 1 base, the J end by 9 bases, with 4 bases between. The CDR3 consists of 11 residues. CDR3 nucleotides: TGTGCCAGCAGTGAATCTACTGAGCAGTTCTTC. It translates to CASSESTEQFF.

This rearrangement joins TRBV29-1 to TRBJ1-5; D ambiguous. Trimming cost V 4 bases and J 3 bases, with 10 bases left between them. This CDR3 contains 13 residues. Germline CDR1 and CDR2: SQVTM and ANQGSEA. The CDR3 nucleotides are TGCAGCGTTGTGAACAGTCCCAATCAGCCCCAGCATTTT. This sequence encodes CSVVNSPNQPQHF.

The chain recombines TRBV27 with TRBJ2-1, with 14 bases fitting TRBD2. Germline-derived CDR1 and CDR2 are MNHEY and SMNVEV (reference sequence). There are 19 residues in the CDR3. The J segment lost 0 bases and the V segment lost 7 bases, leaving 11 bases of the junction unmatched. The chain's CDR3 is CASTPPRGTSGSSYNEQFF. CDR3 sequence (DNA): TGTGCCAGCACCCCTCCCCGGGGGACTAGCGGGAGCTCCTACAATGAGCAGTTCTTC.

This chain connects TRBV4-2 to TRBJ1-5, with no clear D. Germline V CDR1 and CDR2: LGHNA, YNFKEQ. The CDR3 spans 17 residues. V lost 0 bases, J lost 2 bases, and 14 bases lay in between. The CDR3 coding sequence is TGTGCCAGCAGCCAAGATTTCCCCTCCGCCCGCAATCAGCCCCAGCATTTT. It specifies CASSQDFPSARNQPQHF.

For the CDR3, the DNA is TGTGCCAGTAGTATAGACGGACTAGCGGGAGTTGAGCAGTTCTTC. This gives the protein CASSIDGLAGVEQFF. The chain couples TRBV19 to TRBJ2-1; 13 bases fit TRBD2. This CDR3 spans 15 amino acids. Germline values: CDR1 LNHDA, CDR2 SQIVND (reference sequence). Germline trimming cut 0 bases from V and 9 bases from J; bases unmatched to any gene: 2.

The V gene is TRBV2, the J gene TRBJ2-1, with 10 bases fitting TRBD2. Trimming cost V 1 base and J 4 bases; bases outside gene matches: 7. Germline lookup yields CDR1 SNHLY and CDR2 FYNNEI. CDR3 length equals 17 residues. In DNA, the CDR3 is TGTGCCAGCAGTGAAGGTCCCCCTAGCGGGGGATACAATGAGCAGTTCTTC. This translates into CASSEGPPSGGYNEQFF.

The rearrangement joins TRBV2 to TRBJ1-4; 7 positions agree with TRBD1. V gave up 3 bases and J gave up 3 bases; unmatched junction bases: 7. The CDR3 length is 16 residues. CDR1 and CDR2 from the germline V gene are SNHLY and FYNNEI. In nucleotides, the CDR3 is TGTGCCAGCAGTGAGCCCCTGACAGGGCCTAATGAAAAACTGTTTTTT. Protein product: CASSEPLTGPNEKLFF.

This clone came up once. Here the CDR3 reads CASIQLLNTEAFF. For the CDR3, the DNA is TGTGCCAGCATTCAGCTCTTGAACACTGAAGCTTTCTTT. The V gene is TRBV6-6, the J gene TRBJ1-1; no definite D call. The germline V and J ends were trimmed by 7 bases and 0 bases, with 9 bases remaining between them. CDR1 MNHNY and CDR2 SVGAGI come from the germline V gene (reference sequence). The CDR3 consists of 13 residues.

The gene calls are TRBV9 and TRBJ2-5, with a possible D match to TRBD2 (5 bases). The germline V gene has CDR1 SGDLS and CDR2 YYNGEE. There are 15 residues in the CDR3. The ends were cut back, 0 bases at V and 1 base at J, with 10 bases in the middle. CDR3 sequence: CASSVGSGFQETQYF. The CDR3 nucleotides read TGTGCCAGCAGCGTAGGGAGCGGATTCCAAGAGACCCAGTACTTC.

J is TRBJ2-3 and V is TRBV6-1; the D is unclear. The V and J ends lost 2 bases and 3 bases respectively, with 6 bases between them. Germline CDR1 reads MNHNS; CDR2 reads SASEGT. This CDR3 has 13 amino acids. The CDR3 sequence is CASSERLTDTQYF. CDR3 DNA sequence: TGTGCCAGCAGTGAAAGACTGACAGATACGCAGTATTTT.

In nucleotides, the CDR3 is TGTGCCAGCAGCGATCCGGGACTAGTCACAGATACGCAGTATTTT. Residues: CASSDPGLVTDTQYF. The chain employs TRBV5-5 and TRBJ2-3; 8 nucleotides match TRBD2. Germline CDR1 is SGHKS and CDR2 is YYEKEE (reference sequence). The V and J ends lost 4 bases and 2 bases, in that order; junction bases with no gene match: 6. CDR3 length equals 15 residues.

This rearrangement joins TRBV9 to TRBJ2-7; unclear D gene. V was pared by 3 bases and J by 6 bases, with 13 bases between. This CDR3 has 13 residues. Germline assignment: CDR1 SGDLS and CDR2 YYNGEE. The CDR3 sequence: CASSAPVVREQYF. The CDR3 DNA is TGTGCCAGCAGCGCCCCAGTGGTTCGCGAGCAGTACTTC.

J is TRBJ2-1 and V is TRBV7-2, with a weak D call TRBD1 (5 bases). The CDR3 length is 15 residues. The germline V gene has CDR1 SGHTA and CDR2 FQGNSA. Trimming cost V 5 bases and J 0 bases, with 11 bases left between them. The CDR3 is CASSTARGSYNEQFF. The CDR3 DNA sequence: TGTGCCAGCAGCACCGCTAGGGGCTCCTACAATGAGCAGTTCTTC.

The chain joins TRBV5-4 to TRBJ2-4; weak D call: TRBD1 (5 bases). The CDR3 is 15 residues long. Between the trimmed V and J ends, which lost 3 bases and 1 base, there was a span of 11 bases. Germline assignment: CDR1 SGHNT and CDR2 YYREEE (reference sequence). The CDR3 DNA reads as TGTGCCAGCAGCTCCCAGGGCCCTGCCAAAAACATTCAGTACTTC. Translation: CASSSQGPAKNIQYF. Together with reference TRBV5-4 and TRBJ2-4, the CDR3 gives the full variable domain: ETGVTQSPTHLIKTRGQQVTLRCSSQSGHNTVSWYQQALGQGPQFIFQYYREEENGRGNFPPRFSGLQFPNYSSELNVNALELDDSALYLCASSSQGPAKNIQYFGAGTRLSVL.

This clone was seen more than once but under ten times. In nucleotides, the CDR3 is TGCGCCAGCAGCCAGAACGCCCTCAATTCACCCCTCCACTTT. Encoded protein: CASSQNALNSPLHF. The V gene is TRBV4-3, the J gene TRBJ1-6; D uncertain. The CDR3 is 14 residues long. Per germline, CDR1 LGHNA and CDR2 YSLEER. V lost 3 bases to trimming and J lost 7 bases, with 10 bases between them.

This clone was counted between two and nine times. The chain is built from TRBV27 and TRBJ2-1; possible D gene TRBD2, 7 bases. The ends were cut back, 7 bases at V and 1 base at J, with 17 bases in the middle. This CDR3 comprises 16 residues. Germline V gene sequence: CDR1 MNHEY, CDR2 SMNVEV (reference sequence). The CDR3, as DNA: TGTGCCAGCATTAACAAGGCGGGGGCTTCCTACAATGAGCAGTTCTTC. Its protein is CASINKAGASYNEQFF.

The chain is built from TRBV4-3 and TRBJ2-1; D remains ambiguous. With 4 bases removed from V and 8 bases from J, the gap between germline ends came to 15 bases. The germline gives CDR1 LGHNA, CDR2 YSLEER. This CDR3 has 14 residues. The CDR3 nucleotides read TGCGCCAGCAGCCCTAGACACCTATTCGATGAGCAGTTCTTC. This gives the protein CASSPRHLFDEQFF.

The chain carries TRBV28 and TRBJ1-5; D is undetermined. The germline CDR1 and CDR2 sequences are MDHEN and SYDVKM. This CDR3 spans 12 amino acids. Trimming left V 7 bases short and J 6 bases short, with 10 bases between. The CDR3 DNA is TGTGCCAGCACCAAGTTGGCTCAGCCCCAGCATTTT. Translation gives CASTKLAQPQHF.

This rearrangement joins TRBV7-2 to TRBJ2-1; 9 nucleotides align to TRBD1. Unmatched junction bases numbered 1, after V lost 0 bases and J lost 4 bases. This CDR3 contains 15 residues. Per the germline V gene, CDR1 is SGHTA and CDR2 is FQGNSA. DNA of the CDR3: TGTGCCAGCAGCTTAGCGGGACAGGGTTACAATGAGCAGTTCTTC. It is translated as CASSLAGQGYNEQFF.

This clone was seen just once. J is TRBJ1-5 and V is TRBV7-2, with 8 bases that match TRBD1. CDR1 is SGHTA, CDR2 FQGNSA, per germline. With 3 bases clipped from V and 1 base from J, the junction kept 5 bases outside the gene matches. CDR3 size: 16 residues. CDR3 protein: CASSFSGQGSNQPQHF. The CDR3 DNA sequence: TGTGCCAGCAGCTTCAGCGGACAGGGAAGCAATCAGCCCCAGCATTTT. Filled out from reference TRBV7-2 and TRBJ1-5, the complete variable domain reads GAGVSQSPSNKVTEKGKDVELRCDPISGHTALYWYRQSLGQGLEFLIYFQGNSAPDKSGLPSDRFSAERTGGSVSTLTIQRTQQEDSAVYLCASSFSGQGSNQPQHFGDGTRLSIL.